This paragraph reports one T cell receptor (beta chain). Antigen: not known. This specimen comes from a study of T cell responses to AZD1222 COVID-19 vaccine. General study results and limits: Most donors were white British, females outnumbered males, and clonal diversity was possibly underestimated. As reported, nearly half of all spike-specific TCRs target variant regions that are unmutated. Following two doses of AZD1222, Spike-specific TCR breadth and depth rose. Dominant CD4 TCR responses targeted spike regions 160-218 and 743-854.

Germline CDR1 and CDR2: LGHNA and YSLEER. The CDR3 length is 16 residues. Trimming shortened V by 4 bases and J by 1 base, and 14 bases separated the two germline ends. Libraries were prepared by immunoSEQ multiplex PCR; TCRdb keeps only in-frame clonotypes and omits some of them. The table shows around 120,000 clones, with around 89% occurring only once. The sequence was collected from an adult in good health. The chain links TRBV4-3 to TRBJ1-3; D is ambiguous. The source material was peripheral blood, sampled on day 0 of AZD1222 vaccination. Written as DNA, the CDR3 is TGCGCCAGCAGCCCCAATCCCCGGCTATCTGGAAACACCATATATTTT. It specifies CASSPNPRLSGNTIYF.